This paragraph covers one TCR beta chain sequence. The antigen remains unidentified. The sample originates from a study of response to subunit inactivated influenza vaccine. From the RT-PCR reads, TCRdb called clonotypes with MiXCR, one entry per CDR3 protein. This table has 500,000 to 550,000 distinct CDR3 sequences, roughly 25% appearing once. Broader study findings: Each seasonal influenza vaccination recruits few new T cells, the authors suggested.

V was clipped by 4 bases and J by 4 bases; unmatched bases: 5. The CDR3 spans 16 residues. From germline, CDR1 is LGHDT and CDR2 YNNKEL (reference sequence). The same sample was also studied in work on T cells expressing NK-cell markers. That report notes: The authors made TCR beta cDNA libraries by 5'RACE template switching. This switching added a universal primer site and UMIs. T cells sorted in several experiments were restricted to alpha-beta TCR T cells by an anti-gamma-delta TCR antibody. Top CD8+ clonotypes included the dominant CD3+CD56+NKG2C+ clonotypes in 5 or 6 donors. Nothing established the HCMV specificity of expanded NKG2C+ T cell clones.

The material sequenced was CD4+ T cells sorted from PBMCs, taken 12 days after vaccination. This clonotype was obtained from a man aged 50-60 years who received an inactivated influenza vaccine. The chain uses TRBV3-1 and TRBJ2-3, with 13 bases aligning to TRBD2. The CDR3 spells CASSPLAGGPSDTQYF. The DNA of the CDR3 is TGTGCCAGCAGCCCACTAGCGGGGGGGCCTTCAGATACGCAGTATTTT.